This is a list of T cell receptor beta chains from one sample in a study of shared clonotypes between healthy human individuals. Repertoires were generated with immunoSEQ multiplex PCR, while TCRdb's copy carries only in-frame clones and drops some. This table holds 490,000 or so clones, around 79% found once. Source material: PBMCs. The receptors stem from a woman aged 40 to 50 in good health. Some clones in this sample may be carry-over from other donors' samples. Each CDR3 is given with its conserved first and last residue. A D gene is named only where the DNA matches it firmly. Clone size is stated in some rows and not others, as once, few, many or a class when expanded.

clone_size: .
v_call: TRBV6-9
d_call: TRBD1
j_call: TRBJ2-7
cdr3_nt: TGTGCCAGCAGTTATCCCCGGGACAGGGGGCGGTACGAGCAGTACTTC
cdr3_aa: CASSYPRDRGRYEQYF

clone_size: .
v_call: TRBV5-1
d_call: .
j_call: TRBJ2-3
cdr3_nt: TGCGCCAGCAGCTTGGATGGCCCTAGCACAGATACGCAGTATTTT
cdr3_aa: CASSLDGPSTDTQYF

clone_size: once
v_call: TRBV19
d_call: .
j_call: TRBJ2-2
cdr3_nt: TGTGCCAGTAGTAGGTTATCGAACACCGGGGAGCTGTTTTTT
cdr3_aa: CASSRLSNTGELFF

clone_size: .
v_call: TRBV7-3
d_call: TRBD2
j_call: TRBJ2-1
cdr3_nt: TGTGCCAGCAGCATAAGGACGGGAGGGTCCTACAATGAGCAGTTCTTC
cdr3_aa: CASSIRTGGSYNEQFF

clone_size: .
v_call: TRBV5-8
d_call: .
j_call: TRBJ1-4
cdr3_nt: TGTGCCAGCAGCTTCGGACAAGCAAATGAAAAACTGTTTTTT
cdr3_aa: CASSFGQANEKLFF

clone_size: .
v_call: TRBV18
d_call: .
j_call: TRBJ1-5
cdr3_nt: TGTGCCAGCTCACCACAGGGAAGAACGGATCAGCCCCAGCATTTT
cdr3_aa: CASSPQGRTDQPQHF

clone_size: .
v_call: TRBV29-1
d_call: .
j_call: TRBJ2-7
cdr3_nt: TGCAGCGTGACTAGGACAGGCTCCTACGAGCAGTACTTC
cdr3_aa: CSVTRTGSYEQYF

clone_size: .
v_call: TRBV27
d_call: .
j_call: TRBJ2-7
cdr3_nt: TGTGCCAGCAGTTTGTTTTACGGGGCGGCGGGACGCCACTTC
cdr3_aa: CASSLFYGAAGRHF

clone_size: .
v_call: TRBV5-5
d_call: .
j_call: TRBJ1-1
cdr3_nt: TGTGCCAGCAGCTGGGGACACTTGAACACTGAAGCTTTCTTT
cdr3_aa: CASSWGHLNTEAFF

clone_size: .
v_call: TRBV21-1
d_call: .
j_call: TRBJ2-3
cdr3_nt: TGTGCCAGCAGCAAACGGGTTAGCGCGGGCACAGATACGCAGTATTTT
cdr3_aa: CASSKRVSAGTDTQYF

clone_size: .
v_call: TRBV7-2
d_call: TRBD1
j_call: TRBJ2-7
cdr3_nt: TGTGCCAGCAGCGCCGGGACAGGGGGGTACGAGCAGTACTTC
cdr3_aa: CASSAGTGGYEQYF

clone_size: .
v_call: TRBV4-3
d_call: .
j_call: TRBJ2-1
cdr3_nt: TGCGCCAGCACCCCACTGGGGGGCTCCTACAATGAGCAGTTCTTC
cdr3_aa: CASTPLGGSYNEQFF

clone_size: .
v_call: TRBV29-1
d_call: .
j_call: TRBJ1-5
cdr3_nt: TGCAGCGTACAAGGAGGGCAGCATCAGCCCCAGCATTTT
cdr3_aa: CSVQGGQHQPQHF

clone_size: .
v_call: TRBV29-1
d_call: TRBD1
j_call: TRBJ1-3
cdr3_nt: TGCAGCGTCGGGGACAGCTCTGGAAACACCATATATTTT
cdr3_aa: CSVGDSSGNTIYF

clone_size: .
v_call: TRBV18
d_call: .
j_call: TRBJ2-3
cdr3_nt: TGTGCCAGCTCAGGCCAGGGCACAGATACGCAGTATTTT
cdr3_aa: CASSGQGTDTQYF

clone_size: .
v_call: TRBV5-1
d_call: .
j_call: TRBJ2-4
cdr3_nt: TGCGCCAGCAGCTTGGAGCTAGCCAAAAACATTCAGTACTTC
cdr3_aa: CASSLELAKNIQYF

clone_size: few
v_call: TRBV5-1
d_call: TRBD1
j_call: TRBJ1-2
cdr3_nt: TGCGCCAGCAGCGAAACAGGGGGCTATGGCTACACCTTC
cdr3_aa: CASSETGGYGYTF

clone_size: .
v_call: TRBV19
d_call: .
j_call: TRBJ1-5
cdr3_nt: TGTGCCAGTAGTATTGCGTCGGGGCCAGGCGATCAGCCCCAGCATTTT
cdr3_aa: CASSIASGPGDQPQHF

clone_size: .
v_call: TRBV28
d_call: .
j_call: TRBJ2-7
cdr3_nt: TGTGCCAGCAGCTCGGGGGCCCCCCTAGAGCAGTACTTC
cdr3_aa: CASSSGAPLEQYF

clone_size: .
v_call: TRBV10-2
d_call: .
j_call: TRBJ1-1
cdr3_nt: TGCGCCAGCAGTAGTCAGGGGAGCACTGAAGCTTTCTTT
cdr3_aa: CASSSQGSTEAFF

clone_size: few
v_call: TRBV28
d_call: .
j_call: TRBJ2-5
cdr3_nt: TGTGCCAGCAGTTCATACAGGGGGGGAGCGGAGACCCAGTACTTC
cdr3_aa: CASSSYRGGAETQYF

clone_size: .
v_call: TRBV7-9
d_call: .
j_call: TRBJ2-7
cdr3_nt: TGTGCCAGCAGACCTGACGGGGCAAGTTCCTACGAGCAGTACTTC
cdr3_aa: CASRPDGASSYEQYF

clone_size: few
v_call: TRBV15
d_call: TRBD1
j_call: TRBJ2-2
cdr3_nt: TGTGCCACCAGCAGAGAGCCCTCCGACAGGGGGTACACCGGGGAGCTGTTTTTT
cdr3_aa: CATSREPSDRGYTGELFF

clone_size: few
v_call: TRBV5-1
d_call: .
j_call: TRBJ2-7
cdr3_nt: TGCGCCAGCAGCTTGGGCGGCTACGAGCAGTACTTC
cdr3_aa: CASSLGGYEQYF

clone_size: once
v_call: TRBV6-6
d_call: TRBD1
j_call: TRBJ2-1
cdr3_nt: TGTGCCAGCAGTTACTCCCGGGACAGTTCCTACAATGAGCAGTTCTTC
cdr3_aa: CASSYSRDSSYNEQFF

clone_size: .
v_call: TRBV29-1
d_call: .
j_call: TRBJ1-1
cdr3_nt: TGCAGCGTCTTACCCCAGGGGAGTCTATGGGCTTTCTTT
cdr3_aa: CSVLPQGSLWAFF

clone_size: .
v_call: TRBV7-2
d_call: TRBD2
j_call: TRBJ2-1
cdr3_nt: TGTGCCAGCAGCAAATCTAGCGGGAGCGGCAATGAGCAGTTCTTC
cdr3_aa: CASSKSSGSGNEQFF

clone_size: .
v_call: TRBV6-5
d_call: .
j_call: TRBJ2-7
cdr3_nt: TGTGCCACCTTCTCAGGGGTCCCCTACGAGCAGTACTTC
cdr3_aa: CATFSGVPYEQYF

clone_size: .
v_call: TRBV4-2
d_call: TRBD1
j_call: TRBJ2-1
cdr3_nt: TGTGCCAGCAGCCAAGGGACAGGGGGCGGTGAGCAGTTCTTC
cdr3_aa: CASSQGTGGGEQFF

clone_size: .
v_call: TRBV6-1
d_call: .
j_call: TRBJ1-2
cdr3_nt: TGTGCCAGCAGCCAACGGGGGGAGTTGAACTATGGCTACACCTTC
cdr3_aa: CASSQRGELNYGYTF

clone_size: few
v_call: TRBV5-5
d_call: TRBD2
j_call: TRBJ2-1
cdr3_nt: TGTGCCAGCAGCGCGGACGGGAGGGCCACCTACAATGAGCAGTTCTTC
cdr3_aa: CASSADGRATYNEQFF

clone_size: .
v_call: TRBV5-1
d_call: TRBD1
j_call: TRBJ2-1
cdr3_nt: TGCGCCAGCAGCTTGGGCCGACAGGGAGACAATGAGCAGTTCTTC
cdr3_aa: CASSLGRQGDNEQFF

clone_size: .
v_call: TRBV28
d_call: TRBD2
j_call: TRBJ2-3
cdr3_nt: TGTGCCAGCAGTTTACTCAGGACTAGCGGGAACACAGATACGCAGTATTTT
cdr3_aa: CASSLLRTSGNTDTQYF

clone_size: few
v_call: TRBV18
d_call: .
j_call: TRBJ2-7
cdr3_nt: TGTGCCAGCTCACCTGGGCAGAACTACGAGCAGTACTTC
cdr3_aa: CASSPGQNYEQYF

clone_size: once
v_call: TRBV25-1
d_call: .
j_call: TRBJ2-2
cdr3_nt: TGTGCCAGCAGTGCCCAGGGGGGAGGGCTTAACACCGGGGAGCTGTTTTTT
cdr3_aa: CASSAQGGGLNTGELFF

clone_size: .
v_call: TRBV4-1
d_call: TRBD2
j_call: TRBJ2-5
cdr3_nt: TGCGCCAGCAGCCAAGCCCCTCAGACTAGCGGGAAAGAGACCCAGTACTTC
cdr3_aa: CASSQAPQTSGKETQYF

clone_size: .
v_call: TRBV15
d_call: TRBD1
j_call: TRBJ2-7
cdr3_nt: TGTGCCACCAGCATGCTGGGACAGAGCTCCTACGAGCAGTACTTC
cdr3_aa: CATSMLGQSSYEQYF

clone_size: .
v_call: TRBV9
d_call: .
j_call: TRBJ2-1
cdr3_nt: TGTGCCAGCAGCTCCCAGGGTAGCGACTACAATGAGCAGTTCTTC
cdr3_aa: CASSSQGSDYNEQFF

clone_size: .
v_call: TRBV28
d_call: .
j_call: TRBJ2-1
cdr3_nt: TGTGCCAGCAGTTTATACGGGAGTCGGAATGAGCAGTTCTTC
cdr3_aa: CASSLYGSRNEQFF

clone_size: .
v_call: TRBV19
d_call: TRBD2
j_call: TRBJ2-1
cdr3_nt: TGTGCCAGTAGTATCCGCCGGACTAGCGGGAGCTACAATGAGCAGTTCTTC
cdr3_aa: CASSIRRTSGSYNEQFF

clone_size: .
v_call: TRBV18
d_call: .
j_call: TRBJ2-7
cdr3_nt: TGTGCCAGCTCACCACCGGGAGTGTCCCCATTAGGCGAGCAGTACTTC
cdr3_aa: CASSPPGVSPLGEQYF

clone_size: .
v_call: TRBV29-1
d_call: TRBD2
j_call: TRBJ2-2
cdr3_nt: TGCAGCGTGGGGGGACTAACGAACACCGGGGAGCTGTTTTTT
cdr3_aa: CSVGGLTNTGELFF

clone_size: few
v_call: TRBV15
d_call: .
j_call: TRBJ1-4
cdr3_nt: TGTGCCACCGCAGCTGGGGGATCCGATGAAAAACTGTTTTTT
cdr3_aa: CATAAGGSDEKLFF

clone_size: .
v_call: TRBV19
d_call: .
j_call: TRBJ2-7
cdr3_nt: TGTGCCAGTAGTGGGGACACTTACGAGCAGTACTTC
cdr3_aa: CASSGDTYEQYF

clone_size: .
v_call: TRBV6-5
d_call: .
j_call: TRBJ2-1
cdr3_nt: TGTGCCAGCATCTCATCTAGAGGGTATGAGCAGTTCTTC
cdr3_aa: CASISSRGYEQFF

clone_size: .
v_call: TRBV7-8
d_call: .
j_call: TRBJ2-1
cdr3_nt: TGTGCCAGCAGCCCGATGAATGAGCAGTTCTTC
cdr3_aa: CASSPMNEQFF

clone_size: .
v_call: TRBV19
d_call: TRBD2
j_call: TRBJ2-1
cdr3_nt: TGTGCCAGTAGTGGACTAGAGCTCTACAATGAGCAGTTCTTC
cdr3_aa: CASSGLELYNEQFF

clone_size: many
v_call: TRBV5-1
d_call: .
j_call: TRBJ2-6
cdr3_nt: TGCGCCAGCAGCTTCACAGGCTCTGGGGCCAACGTCCTGACTTTC
cdr3_aa: CASSFTGSGANVLTF

clone_size: few
v_call: TRBV28
d_call: .
j_call: TRBJ1-5
cdr3_nt: TGTGCCAGCAACACGGCAAGAGGGGGACAGCCCCAGCATTTT
cdr3_aa: CASNTARGGQPQHF

clone_size: .
v_call: TRBV27
d_call: .
j_call: TRBJ2-1
cdr3_nt: TGTGCCAGCAGTACGACTACGACCAATGAGCAGTTCTTC
cdr3_aa: CASSTTTTNEQFF

clone_size: .
v_call: TRBV7-9
d_call: .
j_call: TRBJ2-5
cdr3_nt: TGTGCCAGCAGCTTCAGAACGGCGGAGGGCGGGACCCAGTACTTC
cdr3_aa: CASSFRTAEGGTQYF

clone_size: few
v_call: TRBV29-1
d_call: TRBD2
j_call: TRBJ2-7
cdr3_nt: TGCAGCGTTGAAGTCCCCCCGGGACTAGCGGGAGGCGGTGGCTACGAGCAGTACTTC
cdr3_aa: CSVEVPPGLAGGGGYEQYF

clone_size: .
v_call: TRBV18
d_call: TRBD1
j_call: TRBJ2-5
cdr3_nt: TGTGCCAGCTCACCACCGAGGACAGGGGGCGGACAAGAGACCCAGTACTTC
cdr3_aa: CASSPPRTGGGQETQYF

clone_size: .
v_call: TRBV5-8
d_call: .
j_call: TRBJ1-1
cdr3_nt: TGTGCCAGCAGCTTGGTGGGGGGCCGAATGATGAACACTGAAGCTTTCTTT
cdr3_aa: CASSLVGGRMMNTEAFF

clone_size: .
v_call: TRBV7-5
d_call: .
j_call: TRBJ2-2
cdr3_nt: TGTGCCAGCAGCTTAGGCAGAAACACCGGGGAGCTGTTTTTT
cdr3_aa: CASSLGRNTGELFF

clone_size: .
v_call: TRBV29-1
d_call: .
j_call: TRBJ1-1
cdr3_nt: TGCAGCGTCGCGCCCAGACAGAGTCGCACTGAAGCTTTCTTT
cdr3_aa: CSVAPRQSRTEAFF

clone_size: .
v_call: TRBV19
d_call: .
j_call: TRBJ1-1
cdr3_nt: TGTGCCAGTAGTTATACAGGGACTGAAGCTTTCTTT
cdr3_aa: CASSYTGTEAFF

clone_size: .
v_call: TRBV7-9
d_call: .
j_call: TRBJ2-6
cdr3_nt: TGTGCCAGCAGCTTAGCTCTCTACTCTGGGGCCAACGTCCTGACTTTC
cdr3_aa: CASSLALYSGANVLTF

clone_size: .
v_call: TRBV15
d_call: .
j_call: TRBJ1-1
cdr3_nt: TGTGCCACCAGCAGAGACGAAGGCAACACTGAAGCTTTCTTT
cdr3_aa: CATSRDEGNTEAFF

clone_size: .
v_call: TRBV5-5
d_call: TRBD1
j_call: TRBJ2-7
cdr3_nt: TGTGCCAGCAGCCCCGGACAGGGTCCATACGAGCAGTACTTC
cdr3_aa: CASSPGQGPYEQYF